The clone carrying this T cell receptor beta chain was seen only a few times. This CDR3 has 14 amino acids. The germline gives CDR1 SGHVS, CDR2 FQNEAQ. V dropped 1 base and J dropped 4 bases, with 8 bases sitting between them. TCRdb processed the RT-PCR reads anew with MiXCR; each CDR3 protein has one entry. The table lists about 610,000 distinct CDR3 sequences, 12% to 15% of them singletons. The entry originates in a study of response to subunit inactivated influenza vaccine. The sample was PBMCs from blood, taken 11 to 12 days after vaccination. This chain joins TRBV7-8 and TRBJ1-5, with D hard to call. The sequence was obtained from a man aged 45-65 years who received an inactivated influenza vaccine. CDR3 residues: CASSLDWSNQPQHF. The CDR3 nucleotides read TGTGCCAGCAGCTTAGATTGGAGTAATCAGCCCCAGCATTTT.